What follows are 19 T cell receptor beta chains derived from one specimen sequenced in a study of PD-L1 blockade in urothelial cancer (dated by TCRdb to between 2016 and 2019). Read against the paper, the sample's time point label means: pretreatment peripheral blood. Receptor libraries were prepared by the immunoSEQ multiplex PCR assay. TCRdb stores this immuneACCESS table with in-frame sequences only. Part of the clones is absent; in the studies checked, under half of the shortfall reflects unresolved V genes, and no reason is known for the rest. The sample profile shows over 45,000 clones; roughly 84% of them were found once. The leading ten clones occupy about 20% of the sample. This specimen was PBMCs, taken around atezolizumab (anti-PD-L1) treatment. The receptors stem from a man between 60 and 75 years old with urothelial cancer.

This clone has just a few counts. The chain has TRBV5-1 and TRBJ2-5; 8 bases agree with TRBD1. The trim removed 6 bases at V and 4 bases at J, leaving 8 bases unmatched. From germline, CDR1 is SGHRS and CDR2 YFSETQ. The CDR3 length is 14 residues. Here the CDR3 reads CASIDLTGGETQYF. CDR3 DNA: TGCGCCAGCATCGACCTTACAGGGGGAGAGACCCAGTACTTC.

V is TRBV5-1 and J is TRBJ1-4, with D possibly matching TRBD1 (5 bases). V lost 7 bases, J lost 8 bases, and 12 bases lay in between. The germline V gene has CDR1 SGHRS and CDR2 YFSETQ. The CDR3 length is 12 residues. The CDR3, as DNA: TGCGCCAGCCGGGACTCTGGGGAAAAACTGTTTTTT. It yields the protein CASRDSGEKLFF.

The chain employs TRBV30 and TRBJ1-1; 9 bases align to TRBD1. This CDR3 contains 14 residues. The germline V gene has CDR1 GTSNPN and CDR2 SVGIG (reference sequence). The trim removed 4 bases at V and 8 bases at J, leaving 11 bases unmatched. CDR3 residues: CAWTQDRGYGEAFF. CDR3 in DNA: TGTGCCTGGACCCAGGACAGGGGCTACGGCGAAGCTTTCTTT.

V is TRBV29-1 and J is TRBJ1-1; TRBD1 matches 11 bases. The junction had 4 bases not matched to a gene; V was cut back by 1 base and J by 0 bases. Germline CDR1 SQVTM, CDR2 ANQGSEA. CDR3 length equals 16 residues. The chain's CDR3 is CSVEADRGPMNTEAFF. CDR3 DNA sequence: TGCAGCGTTGAAGCGGACAGGGGGCCAATGAACACTGAAGCTTTCTTT.

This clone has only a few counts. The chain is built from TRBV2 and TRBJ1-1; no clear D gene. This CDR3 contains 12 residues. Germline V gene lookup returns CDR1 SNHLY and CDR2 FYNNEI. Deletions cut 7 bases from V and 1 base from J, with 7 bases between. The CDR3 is CASITRNTEAFF. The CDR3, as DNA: TGTGCCAGCATTACCAGGAACACTGAAGCTTTCTTT.

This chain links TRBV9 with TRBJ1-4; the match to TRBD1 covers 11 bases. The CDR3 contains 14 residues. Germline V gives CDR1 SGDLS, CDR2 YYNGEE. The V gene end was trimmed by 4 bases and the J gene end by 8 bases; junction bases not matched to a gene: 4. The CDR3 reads CASSPGTGGEKLFF. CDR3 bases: TGTGCCAGCAGCCCAGGGACAGGGGGGGAAAAACTGTTTTTT. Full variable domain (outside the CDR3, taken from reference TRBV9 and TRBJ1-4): DSGVTQTPKHLITATGQRVTLRCSPRSGDLSVYWYQQSLDQGLQFLIQYYNGEERAKGNILERFSAQQFPDLHSELNLSSLELGDSALYFCASSPGTGGEKLFFGSGTQLSVL.

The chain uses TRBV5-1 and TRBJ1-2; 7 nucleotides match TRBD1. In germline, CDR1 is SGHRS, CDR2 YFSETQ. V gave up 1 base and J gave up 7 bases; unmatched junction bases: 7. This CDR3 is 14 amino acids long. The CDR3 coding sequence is TGCGCCAGCAGCTTGAGTGAGACAGGGTCTGGCTACACCTTC. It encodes CASSLSETGSGYTF.

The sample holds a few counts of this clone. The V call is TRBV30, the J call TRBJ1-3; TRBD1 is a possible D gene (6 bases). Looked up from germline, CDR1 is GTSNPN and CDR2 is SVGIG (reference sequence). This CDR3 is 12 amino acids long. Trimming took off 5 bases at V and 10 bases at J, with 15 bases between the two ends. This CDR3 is CAWADSETTIYF. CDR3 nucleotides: TGTGCCTGGGCGGACAGCGAAACAACCATATATTTT.

CDR3 nucleotides: TGTGCCAGCCGAAAACAGGCAGAGAACACTGAAGCTTTCTTT. This encodes CASRKQAENTEAFF. The chain combines TRBV5-4 with TRBJ1-1; D is perhaps TRBD1 (5 bases). The germline V and J ends were trimmed by 7 bases and 1 base, with 14 bases remaining between them. This CDR3 spans 14 amino acids. The germline CDR1 and CDR2 sequences are SGHNT and YYREEE (reference sequence).

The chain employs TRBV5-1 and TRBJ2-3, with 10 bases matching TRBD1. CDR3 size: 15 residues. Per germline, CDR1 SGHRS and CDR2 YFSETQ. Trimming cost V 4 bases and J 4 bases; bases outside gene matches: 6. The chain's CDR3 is CASSPDRGGSDTQYF. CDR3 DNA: TGCGCCAGCAGCCCGGACAGGGGGGGATCAGATACGCAGTATTTT.

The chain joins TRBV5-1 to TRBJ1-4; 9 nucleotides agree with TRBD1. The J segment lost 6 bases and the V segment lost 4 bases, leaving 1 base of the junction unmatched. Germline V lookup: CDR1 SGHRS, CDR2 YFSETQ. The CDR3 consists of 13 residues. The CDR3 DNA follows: TGCGCCAGCAGCCGGACAGGGGATGAAAAACTGTTTTTT. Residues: CASSRTGDEKLFF.

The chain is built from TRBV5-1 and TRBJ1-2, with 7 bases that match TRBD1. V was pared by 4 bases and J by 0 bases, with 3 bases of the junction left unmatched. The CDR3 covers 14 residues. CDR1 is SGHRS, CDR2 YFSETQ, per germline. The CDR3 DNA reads TGCGCCAGCAGCCTAGACAGGGCTAACTATGGCTACACCTTC. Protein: CASSLDRANYGYTF. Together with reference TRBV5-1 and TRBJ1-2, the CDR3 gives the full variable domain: KAGVTQTPRYLIKTRGQQVTLSCSPISGHRSVSWYQQTPGQGLQFLFEYFSETQRNKGNFPGRFSGRQFSNSRSEMNVSTLELGDSALYLCASSLDRANYGYTFGSGTRLTVV.

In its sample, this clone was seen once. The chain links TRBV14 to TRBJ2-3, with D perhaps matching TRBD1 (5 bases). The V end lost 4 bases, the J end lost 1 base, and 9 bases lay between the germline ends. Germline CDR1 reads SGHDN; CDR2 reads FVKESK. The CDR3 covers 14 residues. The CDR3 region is CASSLMTGTDTQYF. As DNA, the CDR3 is TGTGCCAGCAGCCTCATGACAGGCACAGATACGCAGTATTTT.

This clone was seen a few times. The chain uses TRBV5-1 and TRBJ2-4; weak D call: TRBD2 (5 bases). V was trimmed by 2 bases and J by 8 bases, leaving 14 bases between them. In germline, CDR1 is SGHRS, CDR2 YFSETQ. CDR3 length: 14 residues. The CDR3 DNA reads TGCGCCAGCAGCTTTTCGACTGGAGCGGACATTCAGTACTTC. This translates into CASSFSTGADIQYF.

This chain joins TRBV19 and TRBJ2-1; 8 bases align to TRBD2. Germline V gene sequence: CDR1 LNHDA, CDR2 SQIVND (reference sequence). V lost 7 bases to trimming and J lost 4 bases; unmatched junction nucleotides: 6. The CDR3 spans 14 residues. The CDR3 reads CASTISGAYNEQFF. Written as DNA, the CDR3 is TGTGCCAGTACCATTAGCGGGGCGTACAATGAGCAGTTCTTC.

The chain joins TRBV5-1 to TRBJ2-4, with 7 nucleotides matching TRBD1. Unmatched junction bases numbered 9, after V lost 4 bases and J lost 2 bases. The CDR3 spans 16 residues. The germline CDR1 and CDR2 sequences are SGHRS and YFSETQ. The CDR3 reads CASSPGTATTKNIQYF. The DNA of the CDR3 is TGCGCCAGCAGCCCTGGGACAGCAACTACCAAAAACATTCAGTACTTC. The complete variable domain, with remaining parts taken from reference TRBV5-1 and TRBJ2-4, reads KAGVTQTPRYLIKTRGQQVTLSCSPISGHRSVSWYQQTPGQGLQFLFEYFSETQRNKGNFPGRFSGRQFSNSRSEMNVSTLELGDSALYLCASSPGTATTKNIQYFGAGTRLSVL.

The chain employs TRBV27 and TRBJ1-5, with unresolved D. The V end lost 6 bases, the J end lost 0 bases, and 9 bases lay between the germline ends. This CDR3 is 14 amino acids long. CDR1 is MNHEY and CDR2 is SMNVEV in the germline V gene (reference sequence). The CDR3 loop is CASRGAYSNQPQHF. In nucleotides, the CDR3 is TGTGCCAGCAGGGGAGCTTATAGCAATCAGCCCCAGCATTTT.

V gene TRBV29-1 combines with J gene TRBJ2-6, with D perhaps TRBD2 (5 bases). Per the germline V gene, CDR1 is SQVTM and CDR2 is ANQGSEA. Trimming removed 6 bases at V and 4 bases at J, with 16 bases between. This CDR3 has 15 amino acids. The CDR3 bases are TGCAGCGTCGGGAAGGACGGCACAGGGGCCAACGTCCTGACTTTC. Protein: CSVGKDGTGANVLTF.

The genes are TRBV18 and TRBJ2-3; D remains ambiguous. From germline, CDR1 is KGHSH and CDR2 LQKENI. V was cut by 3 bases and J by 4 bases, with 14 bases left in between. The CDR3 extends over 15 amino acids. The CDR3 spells CASSPISAVPDTQYF. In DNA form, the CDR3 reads TGTGCCAGCTCACCGATCAGCGCTGTGCCAGATACGCAGTATTTT.